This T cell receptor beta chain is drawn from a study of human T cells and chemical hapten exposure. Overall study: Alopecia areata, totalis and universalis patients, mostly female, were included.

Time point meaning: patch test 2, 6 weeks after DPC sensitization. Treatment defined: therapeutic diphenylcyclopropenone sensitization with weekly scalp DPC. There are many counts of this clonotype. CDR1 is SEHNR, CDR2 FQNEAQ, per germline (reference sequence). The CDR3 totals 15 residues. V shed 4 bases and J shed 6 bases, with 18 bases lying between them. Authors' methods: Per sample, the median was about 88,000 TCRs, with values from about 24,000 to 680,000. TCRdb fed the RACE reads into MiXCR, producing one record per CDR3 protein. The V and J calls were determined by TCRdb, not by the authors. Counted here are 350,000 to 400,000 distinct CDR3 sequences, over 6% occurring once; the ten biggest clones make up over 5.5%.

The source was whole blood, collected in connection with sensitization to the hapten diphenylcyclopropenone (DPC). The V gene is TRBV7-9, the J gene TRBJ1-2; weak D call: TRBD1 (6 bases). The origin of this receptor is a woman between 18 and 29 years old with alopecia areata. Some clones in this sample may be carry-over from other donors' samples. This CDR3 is CASSSLRAGEDGYTF. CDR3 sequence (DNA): TGTGCCAGCAGCTCTCTCAGGGCAGGGGAGGATGGCTACACCTTC.